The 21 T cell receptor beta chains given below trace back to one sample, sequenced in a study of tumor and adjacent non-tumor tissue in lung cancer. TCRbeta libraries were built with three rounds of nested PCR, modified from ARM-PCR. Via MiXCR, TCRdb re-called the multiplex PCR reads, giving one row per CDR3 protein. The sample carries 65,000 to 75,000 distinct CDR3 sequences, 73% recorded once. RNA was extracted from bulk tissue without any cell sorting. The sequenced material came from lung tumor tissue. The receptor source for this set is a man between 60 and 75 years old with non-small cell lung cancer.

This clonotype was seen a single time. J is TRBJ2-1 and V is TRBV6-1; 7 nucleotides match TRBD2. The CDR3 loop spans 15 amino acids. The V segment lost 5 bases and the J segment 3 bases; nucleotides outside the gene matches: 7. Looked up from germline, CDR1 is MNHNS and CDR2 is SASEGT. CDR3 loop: CASSKRGDLYNEQFF. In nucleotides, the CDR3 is TGTGCCAGCAGTAAACGGGGGGATCTCTACAATGAGCAGTTCTTC.

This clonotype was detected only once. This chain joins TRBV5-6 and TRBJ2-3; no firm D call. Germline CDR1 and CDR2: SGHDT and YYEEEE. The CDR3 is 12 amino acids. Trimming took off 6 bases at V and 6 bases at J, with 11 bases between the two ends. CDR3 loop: CASTFHADTQYF. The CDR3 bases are TGTGCCAGCACCTTTCATGCTGATACGCAGTATTTT.

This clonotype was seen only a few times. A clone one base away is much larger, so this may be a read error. In DNA form, the CDR3 reads TGTGCCAGCAGCTTACAGCGGGAAGAAGAGCAGTACTTC. The encoded protein is CASSLQREEEQYF. This sequence joins TRBV11-1 and TRBJ2-7; 7 nucleotides agree with TRBD2. Germline assignment: CDR1 SGHAT and CDR2 FQDESV (reference sequence). V lost 2 bases, J lost 7 bases, and 5 bases stayed unmatched. CDR3 length equals 13 residues.

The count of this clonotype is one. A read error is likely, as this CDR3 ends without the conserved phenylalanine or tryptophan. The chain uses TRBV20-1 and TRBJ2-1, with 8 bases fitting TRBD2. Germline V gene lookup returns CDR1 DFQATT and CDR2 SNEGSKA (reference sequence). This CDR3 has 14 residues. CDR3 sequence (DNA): TGCAGTGCCCAGCGGGGGAGGTCCTACAATGGGCAGTTCCTC. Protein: CSAQRGRSYNGQFL.

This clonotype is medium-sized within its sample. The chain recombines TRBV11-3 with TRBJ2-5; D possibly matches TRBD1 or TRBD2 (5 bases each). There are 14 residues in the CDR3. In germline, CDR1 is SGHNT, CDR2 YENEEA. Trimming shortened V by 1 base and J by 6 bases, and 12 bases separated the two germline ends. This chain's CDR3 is CASSLGGEGKTQYF. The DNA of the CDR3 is TGTGCCAGCAGCTTAGGAGGGGAAGGCAAGACCCAGTACTTC.

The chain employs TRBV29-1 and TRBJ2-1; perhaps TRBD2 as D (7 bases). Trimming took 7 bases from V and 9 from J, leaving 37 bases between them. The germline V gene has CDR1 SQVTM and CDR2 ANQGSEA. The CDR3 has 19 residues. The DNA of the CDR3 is TGCAGCGGCTGGGGGGGGCGCGGGAGCCCACCATCGAGGAGCATTGAGCAGTTCTTC. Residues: CSGWGGRGSPPSRSIEQFF.

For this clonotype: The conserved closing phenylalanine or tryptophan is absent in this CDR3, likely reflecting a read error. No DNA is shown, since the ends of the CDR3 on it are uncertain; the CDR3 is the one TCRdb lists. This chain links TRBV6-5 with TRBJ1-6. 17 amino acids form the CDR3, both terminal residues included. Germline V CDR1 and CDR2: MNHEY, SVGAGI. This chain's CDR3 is CASSTGTLSSYNSPLQY.

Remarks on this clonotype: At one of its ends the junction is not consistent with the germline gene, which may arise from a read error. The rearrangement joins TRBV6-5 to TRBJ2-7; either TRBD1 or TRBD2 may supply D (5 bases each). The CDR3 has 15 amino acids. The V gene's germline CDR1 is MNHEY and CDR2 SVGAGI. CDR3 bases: TGTGCCAGCAGTTACTCGAAGCGAGGGACGGCCGAGCAGCACTTC. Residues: CASSYSKRGTAEQHF.

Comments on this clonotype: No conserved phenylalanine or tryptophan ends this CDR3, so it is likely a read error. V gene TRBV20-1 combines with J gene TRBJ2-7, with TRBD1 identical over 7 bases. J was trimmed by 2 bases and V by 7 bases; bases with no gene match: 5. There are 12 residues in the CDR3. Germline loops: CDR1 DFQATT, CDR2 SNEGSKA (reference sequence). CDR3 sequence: CSVRDRPYEQYL. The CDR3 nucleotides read TGCAGTGTGAGGGACAGACCCTACGAGCAGTACCTC.

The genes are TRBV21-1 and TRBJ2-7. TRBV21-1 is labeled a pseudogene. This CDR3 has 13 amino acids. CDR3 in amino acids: CASSKGAMDEQYF. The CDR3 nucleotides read TGTGCCAGCAGCAAAGGTGCTATGGACGAACAGTACTTC.

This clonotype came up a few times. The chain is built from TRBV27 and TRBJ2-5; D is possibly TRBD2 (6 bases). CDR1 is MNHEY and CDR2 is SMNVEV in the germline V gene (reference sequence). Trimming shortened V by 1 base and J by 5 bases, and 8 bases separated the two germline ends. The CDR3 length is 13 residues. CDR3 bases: TGTGCCAGCAGTTTATACGCGGGGGAGACCCAGTACTTC. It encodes CASSLYAGETQYF.

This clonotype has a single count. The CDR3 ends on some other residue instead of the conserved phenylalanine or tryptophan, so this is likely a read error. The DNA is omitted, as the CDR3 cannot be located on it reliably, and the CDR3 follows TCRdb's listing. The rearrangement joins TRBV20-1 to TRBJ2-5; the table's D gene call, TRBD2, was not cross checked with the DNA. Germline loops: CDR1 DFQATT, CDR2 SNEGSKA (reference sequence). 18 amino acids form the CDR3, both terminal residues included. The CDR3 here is CSARESFTGGGQQETQYS.

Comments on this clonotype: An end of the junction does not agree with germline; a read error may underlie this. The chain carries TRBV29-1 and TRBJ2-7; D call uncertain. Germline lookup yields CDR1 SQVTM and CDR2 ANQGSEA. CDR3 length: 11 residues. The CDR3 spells CSVEVIHGQYF. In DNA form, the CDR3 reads TGCAGCGTCGAAGTAATCCACGGGCAGTACTTC.

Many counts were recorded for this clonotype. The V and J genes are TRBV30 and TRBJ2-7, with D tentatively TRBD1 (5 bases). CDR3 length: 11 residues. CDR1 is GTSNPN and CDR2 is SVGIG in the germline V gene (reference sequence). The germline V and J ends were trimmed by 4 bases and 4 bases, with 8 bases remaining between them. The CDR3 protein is CAWKGAYEQYF. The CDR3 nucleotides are TGTGCCTGGAAAGGGGCATACGAGCAGTACTTC. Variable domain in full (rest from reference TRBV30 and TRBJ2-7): SQTIHQWPATLVQPVGSPLSLECTVEGTSNPNLYWYRQAAGRGLQLLFYSVGIGQISSEVPQNLSASRPQDRQFILSSKKLLLSDSGFYLCAWKGAYEQYFGPGTRLTVT.

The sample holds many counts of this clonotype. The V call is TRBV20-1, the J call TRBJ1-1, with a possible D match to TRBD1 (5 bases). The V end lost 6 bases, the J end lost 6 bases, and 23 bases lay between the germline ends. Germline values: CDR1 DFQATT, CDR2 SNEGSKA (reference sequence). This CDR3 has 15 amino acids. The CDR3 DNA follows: TGCAGTGCGTCGCCCCCGGGGACGCAATCCGCTGAAGCTTTCTTT. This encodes CSASPPGTQSAEAFF.

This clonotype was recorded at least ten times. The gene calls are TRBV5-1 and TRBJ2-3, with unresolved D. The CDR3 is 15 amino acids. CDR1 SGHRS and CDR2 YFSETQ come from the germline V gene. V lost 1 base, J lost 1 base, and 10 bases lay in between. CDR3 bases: TGCGCCAGCAGCTTGCTTCCGATGGGCACAGATACGCAGTATTTT. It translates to CASSLLPMGTDTQYF.

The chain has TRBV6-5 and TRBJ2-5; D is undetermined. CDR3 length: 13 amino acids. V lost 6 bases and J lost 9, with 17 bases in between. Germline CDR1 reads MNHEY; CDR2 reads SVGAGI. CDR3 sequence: CASRPPHGEAQYF. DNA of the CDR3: TGTGCCAGCAGGCCCCCGCATGGCGAGGCCCAGTACTTC.

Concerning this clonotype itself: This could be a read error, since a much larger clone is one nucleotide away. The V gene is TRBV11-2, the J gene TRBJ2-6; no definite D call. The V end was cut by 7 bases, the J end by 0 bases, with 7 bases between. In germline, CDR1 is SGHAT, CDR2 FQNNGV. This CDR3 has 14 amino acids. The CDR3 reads CASNFGSGANVLTF. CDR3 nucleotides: TGTGCCAGCAACTTCGGCTCTGGGGCCAACGTCCTGACTTTC.

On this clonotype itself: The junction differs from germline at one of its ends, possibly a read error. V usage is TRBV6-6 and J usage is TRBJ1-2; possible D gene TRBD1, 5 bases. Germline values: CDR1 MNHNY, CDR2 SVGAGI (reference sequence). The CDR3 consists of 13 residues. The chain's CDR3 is CDSSPGGGDGYTF. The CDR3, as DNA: TGTGACAGCAGCCCCGGGGGGGGTGACGGCTACACGTTC.

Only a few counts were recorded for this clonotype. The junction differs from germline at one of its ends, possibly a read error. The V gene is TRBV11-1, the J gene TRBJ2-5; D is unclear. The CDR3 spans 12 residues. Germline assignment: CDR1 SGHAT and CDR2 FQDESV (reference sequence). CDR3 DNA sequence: TGTGACAGCAGCCTAATGGATGAGACACAGTACTTC. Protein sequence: CDSSLMDETQYF.

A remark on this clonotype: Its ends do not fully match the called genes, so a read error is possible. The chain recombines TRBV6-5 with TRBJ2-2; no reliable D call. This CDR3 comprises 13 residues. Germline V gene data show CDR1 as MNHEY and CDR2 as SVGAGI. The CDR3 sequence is CASTYVGGGELFF. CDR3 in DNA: TGTGCCAGCACTTACGTTGGTGGCGGGGAGCTGTTTTTT.